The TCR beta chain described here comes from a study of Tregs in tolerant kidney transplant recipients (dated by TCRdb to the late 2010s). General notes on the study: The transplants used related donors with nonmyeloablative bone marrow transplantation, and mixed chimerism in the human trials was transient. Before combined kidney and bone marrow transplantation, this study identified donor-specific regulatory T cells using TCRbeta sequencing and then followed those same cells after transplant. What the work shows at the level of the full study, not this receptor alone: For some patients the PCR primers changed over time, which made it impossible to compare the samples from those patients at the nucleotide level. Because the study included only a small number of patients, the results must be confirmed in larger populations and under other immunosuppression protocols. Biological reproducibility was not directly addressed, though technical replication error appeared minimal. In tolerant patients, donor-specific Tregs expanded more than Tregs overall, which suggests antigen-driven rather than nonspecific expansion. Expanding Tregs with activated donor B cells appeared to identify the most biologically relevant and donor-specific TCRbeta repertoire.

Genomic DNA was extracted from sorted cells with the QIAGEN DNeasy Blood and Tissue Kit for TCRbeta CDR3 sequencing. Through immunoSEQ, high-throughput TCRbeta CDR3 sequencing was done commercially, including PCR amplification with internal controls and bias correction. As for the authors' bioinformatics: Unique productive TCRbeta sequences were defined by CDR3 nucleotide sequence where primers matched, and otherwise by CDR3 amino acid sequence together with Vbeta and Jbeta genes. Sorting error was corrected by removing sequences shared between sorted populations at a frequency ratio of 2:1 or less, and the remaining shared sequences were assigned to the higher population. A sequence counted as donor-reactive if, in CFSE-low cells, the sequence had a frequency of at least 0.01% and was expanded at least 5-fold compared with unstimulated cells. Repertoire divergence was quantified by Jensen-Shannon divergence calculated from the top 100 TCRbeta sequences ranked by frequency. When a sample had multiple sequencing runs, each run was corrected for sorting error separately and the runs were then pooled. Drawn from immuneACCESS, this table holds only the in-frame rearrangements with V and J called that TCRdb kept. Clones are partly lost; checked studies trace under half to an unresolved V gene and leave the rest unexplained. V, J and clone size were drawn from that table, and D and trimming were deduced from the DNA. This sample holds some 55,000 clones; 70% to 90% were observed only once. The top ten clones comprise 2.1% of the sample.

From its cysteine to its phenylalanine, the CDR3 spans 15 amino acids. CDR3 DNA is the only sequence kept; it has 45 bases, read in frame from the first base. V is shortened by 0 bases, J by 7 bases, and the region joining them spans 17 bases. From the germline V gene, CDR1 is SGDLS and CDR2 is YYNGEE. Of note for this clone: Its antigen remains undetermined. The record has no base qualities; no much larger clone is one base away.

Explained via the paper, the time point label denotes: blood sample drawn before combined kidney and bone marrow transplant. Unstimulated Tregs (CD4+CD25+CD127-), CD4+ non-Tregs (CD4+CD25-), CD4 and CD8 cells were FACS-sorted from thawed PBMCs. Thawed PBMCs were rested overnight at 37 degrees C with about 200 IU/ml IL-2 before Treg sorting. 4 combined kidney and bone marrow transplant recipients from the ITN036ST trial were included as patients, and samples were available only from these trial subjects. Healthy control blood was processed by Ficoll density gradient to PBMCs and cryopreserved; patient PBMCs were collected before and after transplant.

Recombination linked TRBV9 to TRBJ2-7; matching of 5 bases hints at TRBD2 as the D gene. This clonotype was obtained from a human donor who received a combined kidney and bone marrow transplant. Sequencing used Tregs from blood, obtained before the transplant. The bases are TGTGCCAGCAGCGTAGCAGCCCGGAATGCGGGTGAGCAGTACTTC. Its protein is CASSVAARNAGEQYF.